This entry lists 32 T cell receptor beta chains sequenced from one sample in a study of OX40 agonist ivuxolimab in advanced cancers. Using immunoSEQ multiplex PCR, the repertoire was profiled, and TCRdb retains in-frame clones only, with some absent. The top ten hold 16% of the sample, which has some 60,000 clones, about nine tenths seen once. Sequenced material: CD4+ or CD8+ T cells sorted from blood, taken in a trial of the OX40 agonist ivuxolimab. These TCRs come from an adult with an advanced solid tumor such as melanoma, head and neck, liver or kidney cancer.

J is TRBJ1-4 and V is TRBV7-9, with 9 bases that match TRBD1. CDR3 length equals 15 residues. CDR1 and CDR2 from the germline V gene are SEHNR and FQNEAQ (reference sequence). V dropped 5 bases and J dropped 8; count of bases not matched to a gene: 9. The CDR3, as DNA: TGTGCCAGCAGCCTTTACAGGGGGCTAGAGGAAAAACTGTTTTTT. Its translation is CASSLYRGLEEKLFF.

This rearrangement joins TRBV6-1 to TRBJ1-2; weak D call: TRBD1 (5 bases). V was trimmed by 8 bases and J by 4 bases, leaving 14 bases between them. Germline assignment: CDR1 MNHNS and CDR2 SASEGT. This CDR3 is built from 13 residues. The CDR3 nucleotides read TGTGCCAGCCGAGGCACAGGAGGCTATGGCTACACCTTC. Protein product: CASRGTGGYGYTF.

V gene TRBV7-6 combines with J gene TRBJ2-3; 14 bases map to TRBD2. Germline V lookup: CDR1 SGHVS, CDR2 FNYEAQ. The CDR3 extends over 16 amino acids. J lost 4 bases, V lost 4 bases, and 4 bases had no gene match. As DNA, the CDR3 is TGTGCCAGCAGCTCGGGACTAGCGGGAGTTGCAGATACGCAGTATTTT. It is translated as CASSSGLAGVADTQYF.

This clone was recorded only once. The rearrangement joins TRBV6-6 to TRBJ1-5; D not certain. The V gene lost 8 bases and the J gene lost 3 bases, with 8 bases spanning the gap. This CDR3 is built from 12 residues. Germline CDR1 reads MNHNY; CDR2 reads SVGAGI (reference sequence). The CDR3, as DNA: TGTGCCAGCGTCAGTAACAATCAGCCCCAGCATTTT. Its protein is CASVSNNQPQHF.

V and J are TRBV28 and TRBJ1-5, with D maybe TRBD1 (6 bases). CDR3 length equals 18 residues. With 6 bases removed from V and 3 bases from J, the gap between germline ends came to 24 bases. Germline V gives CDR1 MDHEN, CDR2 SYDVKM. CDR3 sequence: CASRFTRTVSFFNQPQHF. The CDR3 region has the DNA TGTGCCAGCAGATTTACTAGGACAGTCAGCTTTTTCAATCAGCCCCAGCATTTT.

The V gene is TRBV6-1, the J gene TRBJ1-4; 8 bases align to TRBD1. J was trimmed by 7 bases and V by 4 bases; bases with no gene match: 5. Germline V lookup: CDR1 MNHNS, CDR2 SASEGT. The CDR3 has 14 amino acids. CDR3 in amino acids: CASSVGQGSEKLFF. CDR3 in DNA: TGTGCCAGCAGTGTTGGACAGGGAAGTGAAAAACTGTTTTTT.

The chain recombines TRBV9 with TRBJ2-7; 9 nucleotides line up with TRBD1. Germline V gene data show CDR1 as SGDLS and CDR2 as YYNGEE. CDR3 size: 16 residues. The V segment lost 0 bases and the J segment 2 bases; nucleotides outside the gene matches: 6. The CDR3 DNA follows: TGTGCCAGCAGCGTAGAAGGGACAGGGACGGCCTACGAGCAGTACTTC. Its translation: CASSVEGTGTAYEQYF.

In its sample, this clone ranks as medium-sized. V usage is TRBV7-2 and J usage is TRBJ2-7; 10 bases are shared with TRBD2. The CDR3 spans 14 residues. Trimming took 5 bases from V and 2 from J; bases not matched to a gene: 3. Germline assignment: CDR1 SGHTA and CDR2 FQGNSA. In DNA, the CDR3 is TGTGCCAGCAGCCAAGGACTAGCGGCCTACGAGCAGTACTTC. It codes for CASSQGLAAYEQYF. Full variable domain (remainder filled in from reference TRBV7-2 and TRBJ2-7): GAGVSQSPSNKVTEKGKDVELRCDPISGHTALYWYRQSLGQGLEFLIYFQGNSAPDKSGLPSDRFSAERTGGSVSTLTIQRTQQEDSAVYLCASSQGLAAYEQYFGPGTRLTVT.

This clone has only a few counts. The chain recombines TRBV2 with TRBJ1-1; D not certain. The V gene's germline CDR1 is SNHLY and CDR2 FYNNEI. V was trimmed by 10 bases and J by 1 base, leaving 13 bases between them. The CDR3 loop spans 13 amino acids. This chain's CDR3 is CATLQQWNTEAFF. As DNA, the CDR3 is TGTGCCACCCTCCAGCAGTGGAACACTGAAGCTTTCTTT.

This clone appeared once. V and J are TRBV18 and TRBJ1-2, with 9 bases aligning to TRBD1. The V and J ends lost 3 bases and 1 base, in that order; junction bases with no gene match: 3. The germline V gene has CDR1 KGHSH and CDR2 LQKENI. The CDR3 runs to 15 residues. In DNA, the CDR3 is TGTGCCAGCTCACCCGGGACAGGGCATAACTATGGCTACACCTTC. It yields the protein CASSPGTGHNYGYTF.

For the CDR3, the DNA is TGCGCCAGCAGCCAAGATACTGAGACAGGGGATCAGCCCCAGCATTTT. Its protein product is CASSQDTETGDQPQHF. This chain joins TRBV4-1 and TRBJ1-5; 8 nucleotides align to TRBD1. This CDR3 has 16 residues. CDR1 and CDR2 (germline): MGHRA, YSYEKL. Losses at the gene ends were 0 bases for V and 5 bases for J; bases not matched to a gene: 6.

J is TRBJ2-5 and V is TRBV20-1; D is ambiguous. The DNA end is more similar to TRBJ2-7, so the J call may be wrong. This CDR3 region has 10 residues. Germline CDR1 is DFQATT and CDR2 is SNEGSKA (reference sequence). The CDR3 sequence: CSAGSYEQYF. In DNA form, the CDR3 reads TGCAGTGCTGGTTCCTACGAGCAGTACTTC.

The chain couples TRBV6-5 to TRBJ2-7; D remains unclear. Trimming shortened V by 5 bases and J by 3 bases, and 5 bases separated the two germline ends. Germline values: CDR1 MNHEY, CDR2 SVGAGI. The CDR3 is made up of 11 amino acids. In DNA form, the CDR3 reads TGTGCCAGCAGTGACCTCTACGAGCAGTACTTC. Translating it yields CASSDLYEQYF.

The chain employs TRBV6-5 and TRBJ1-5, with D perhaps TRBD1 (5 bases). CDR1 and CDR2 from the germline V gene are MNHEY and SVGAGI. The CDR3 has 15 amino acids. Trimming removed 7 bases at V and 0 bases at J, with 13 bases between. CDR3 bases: TGTGCCAGCACCCCGGGACGGGCTAGCAATCAGCCCCAGCATTTT. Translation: CASTPGRASNQPQHF.

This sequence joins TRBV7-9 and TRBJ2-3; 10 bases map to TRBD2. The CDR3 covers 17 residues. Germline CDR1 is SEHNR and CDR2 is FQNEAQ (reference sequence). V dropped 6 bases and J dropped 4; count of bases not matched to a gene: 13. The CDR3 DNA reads TGTGCCAGCAGTATCAGCGGGAGGGGGCCTTGGGCAGATACGCAGTATTTT. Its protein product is CASSISGRGPWADTQYF.

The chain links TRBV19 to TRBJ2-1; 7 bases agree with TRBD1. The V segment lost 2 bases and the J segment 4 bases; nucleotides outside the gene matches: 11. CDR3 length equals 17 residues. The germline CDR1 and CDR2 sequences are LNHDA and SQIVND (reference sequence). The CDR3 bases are TGTGCCAGTAGTATACCTACAGGGGTTGGAAAGTACAATGAGCAGTTCTTC. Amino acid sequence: CASSIPTGVGKYNEQFF.

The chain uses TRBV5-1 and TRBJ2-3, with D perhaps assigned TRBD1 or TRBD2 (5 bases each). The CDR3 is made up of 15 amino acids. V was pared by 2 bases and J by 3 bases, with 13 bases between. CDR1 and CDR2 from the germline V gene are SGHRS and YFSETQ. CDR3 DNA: TGCGCCAGCAGCTTTGGTGGGGGAGTAACAGATACGCAGTATTTT. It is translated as CASSFGGGVTDTQYF.

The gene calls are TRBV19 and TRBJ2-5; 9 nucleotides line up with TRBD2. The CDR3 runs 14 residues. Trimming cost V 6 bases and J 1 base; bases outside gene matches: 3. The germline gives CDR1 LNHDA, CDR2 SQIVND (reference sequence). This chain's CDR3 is CASRSGRLQETQYF. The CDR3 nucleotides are TGTGCCAGTAGGAGCGGGAGGCTCCAAGAGACCCAGTACTTC.

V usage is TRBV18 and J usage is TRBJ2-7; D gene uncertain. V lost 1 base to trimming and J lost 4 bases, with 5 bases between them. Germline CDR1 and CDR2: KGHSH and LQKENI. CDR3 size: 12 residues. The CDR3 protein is CASSPHGYEQYF. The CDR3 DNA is TGTGCCAGCTCACCACACGGTTACGAGCAGTACTTC.

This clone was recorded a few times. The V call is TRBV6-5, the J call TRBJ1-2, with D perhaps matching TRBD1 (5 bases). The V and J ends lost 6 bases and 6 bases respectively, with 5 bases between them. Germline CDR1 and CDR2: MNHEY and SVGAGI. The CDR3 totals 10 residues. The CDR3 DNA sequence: TGTGCCAGCAGACAGGATGGCTACACCTTC. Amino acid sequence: CASRQDGYTF.

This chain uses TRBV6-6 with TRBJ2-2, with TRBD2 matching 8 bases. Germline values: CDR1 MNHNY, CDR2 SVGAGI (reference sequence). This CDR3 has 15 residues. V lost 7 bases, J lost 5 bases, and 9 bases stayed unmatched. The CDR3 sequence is CASKRGLEATGELFF. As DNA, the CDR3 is TGTGCCAGCAAAAGGGGACTAGAAGCGACCGGGGAGCTGTTTTTT.

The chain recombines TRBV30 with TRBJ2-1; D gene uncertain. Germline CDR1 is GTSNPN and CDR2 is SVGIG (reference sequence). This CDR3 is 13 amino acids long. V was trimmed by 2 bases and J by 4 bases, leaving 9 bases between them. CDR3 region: CAWSFHSYNEQFF. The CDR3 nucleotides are TGTGCCTGGAGTTTCCACTCGTACAATGAGCAGTTCTTC.

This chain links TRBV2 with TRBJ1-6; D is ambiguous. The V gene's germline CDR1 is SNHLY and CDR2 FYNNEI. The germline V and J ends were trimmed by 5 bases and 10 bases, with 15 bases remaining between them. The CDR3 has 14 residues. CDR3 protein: CASSPMGGNSPLHF. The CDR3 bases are TGTGCCAGCAGTCCGATGGGCGGGAACTCACCCCTCCACTTT.

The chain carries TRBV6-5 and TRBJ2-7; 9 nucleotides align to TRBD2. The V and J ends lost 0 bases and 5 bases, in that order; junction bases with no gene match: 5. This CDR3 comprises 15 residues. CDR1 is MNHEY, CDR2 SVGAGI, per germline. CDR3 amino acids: CASSYSSGTSNEQYF. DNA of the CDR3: TGTGCCAGCAGTTACTCATCCGGGACTAGCAACGAGCAGTACTTC.

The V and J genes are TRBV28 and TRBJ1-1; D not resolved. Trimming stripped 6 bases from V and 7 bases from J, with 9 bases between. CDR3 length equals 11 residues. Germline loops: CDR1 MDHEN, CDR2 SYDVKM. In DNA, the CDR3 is TGTGCCAGCAGCATTAAGGATGAAGCTTTCTTT. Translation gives CASSIKDEAFF.

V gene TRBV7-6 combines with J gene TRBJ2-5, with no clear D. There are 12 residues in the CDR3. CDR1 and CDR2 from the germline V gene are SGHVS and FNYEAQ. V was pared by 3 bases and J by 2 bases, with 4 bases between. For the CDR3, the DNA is TGTGCCAGCAGCTTGGGTCAAGAGACCCAGTACTTC. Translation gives CASSLGQETQYF.

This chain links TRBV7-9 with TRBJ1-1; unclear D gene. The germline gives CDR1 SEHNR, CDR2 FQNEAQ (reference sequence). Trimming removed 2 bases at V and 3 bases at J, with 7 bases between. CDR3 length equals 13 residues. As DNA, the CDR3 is TGTGCCAGCAGCTTAATCATCCACACTGAAGCTTTCTTT. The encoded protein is CASSLIIHTEAFF.

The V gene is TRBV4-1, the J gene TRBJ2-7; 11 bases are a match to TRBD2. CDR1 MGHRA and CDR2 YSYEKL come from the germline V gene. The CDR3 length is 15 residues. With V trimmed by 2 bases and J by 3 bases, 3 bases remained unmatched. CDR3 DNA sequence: TGCGCCAGCAGCCAACCCACTAGCGGGAGCTACGAGCAGTACTTC. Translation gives CASSQPTSGSYEQYF.

The CDR3: CASSPGRSNEKLFF. Written as DNA, the CDR3 is TGTGCCAGCAGCCCTGGACGGAGTAATGAAAAACTGTTTTTT. V usage is TRBV6-6 and J usage is TRBJ1-4; D uncertain. Germline V gives CDR1 MNHNY, CDR2 SVGAGI (reference sequence). V lost 6 bases and J lost 4, with 12 bases in between. The length of the CDR3 is 14 residues.

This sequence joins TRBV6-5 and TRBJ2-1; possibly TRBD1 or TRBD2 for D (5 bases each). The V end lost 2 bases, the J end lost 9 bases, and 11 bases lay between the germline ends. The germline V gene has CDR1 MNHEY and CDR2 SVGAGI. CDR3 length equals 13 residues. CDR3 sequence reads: CASSYGKGTEQFF. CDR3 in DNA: TGTGCCAGCAGTTACGGGAAAGGGACTGAGCAGTTCTTC.

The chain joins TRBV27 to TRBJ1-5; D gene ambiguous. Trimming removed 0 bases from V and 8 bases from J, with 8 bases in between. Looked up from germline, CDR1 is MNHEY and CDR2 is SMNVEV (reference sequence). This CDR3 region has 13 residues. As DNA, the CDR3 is TGTGCCAGCAGTTTATCGAGAGTAGAGCCCCAGCATTTT. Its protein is CASSLSRVEPQHF.

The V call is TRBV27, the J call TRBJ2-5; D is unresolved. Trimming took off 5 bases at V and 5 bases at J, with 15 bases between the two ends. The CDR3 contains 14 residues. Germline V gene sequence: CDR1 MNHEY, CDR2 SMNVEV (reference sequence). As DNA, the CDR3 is TGTGCCAGCAGTCCCATGGCACGTTGGGAGACCCAGTACTTC. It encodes CASSPMARWETQYF.